Below are 2 T cell receptor beta chains sequenced from a single sample in a study of cytotoxic CD8 clonotypes in ibrutinib-treated CLL. Assay: immunoSEQ multiplex PCR; the TCRdb copy retains only in-frame clones and omits some. The data hold hundreds of thousands of clones, with roughly 70% observed a single time. Sample: PBMCs, taken after 24 months of ibrutinib treatment. These receptor sequences come from a human donor with chronic lymphocytic leukemia.

This clone came up a few times. This chain joins TRBV4-3 and TRBJ2-6; 8 positions agree with TRBD2. The CDR3 is 19 residues long. V was pared by 0 bases and J by 2 bases, with 9 bases of the junction left unmatched. Germline-derived CDR1 and CDR2 are LGHNA and YSLEER. CDR3 bases: TGCGCCAGCAGCCAAGATCCGGTGGCGGGGGGCGCTGGGGCCAACGTCCTGACTTTC. Its protein is CASSQDPVAGGAGANVLTF.

The rearrangement joins TRBV4-1 to TRBJ2-7; D not resolved. This CDR3 region has 12 residues. Looked up from germline, CDR1 is MGHRA and CDR2 is YSYEKL. V shed 3 bases and J shed 3 bases, with 6 bases lying between them. CDR3 sequence reads: CASSQGIYEQYF. The CDR3 coding sequence is TGCGCCAGCAGCCAGGGGATCTACGAGCAGTACTTC.